This TCR beta chain was documented in a study of T cell changes during pregnancy in multiple sclerosis. Looked up from germline, CDR1 is SGHTA and CDR2 is FQGNSA. The CDR3 consists of 13 residues. The V end lost 5 bases, the J end lost 7 bases, and 14 bases lay between the germline ends. Profiling relied on immunoSEQ multiplex PCR, and the TCRdb table lists in-frame clones only, not all of them. The sample consists of around 45,000 clones, under 95% of them appearing once. The sample in question was CD4+ T cells from peripheral blood mononuclear cells, obtained in the third trimester of pregnancy. This TCR came from a female donor with multiple sclerosis, enrolled in a pregnancy study. This chain connects TRBV7-2 to TRBJ1-1; a possible D gene is TRBD1 (5 bases). For the CDR3, the DNA is TGTGCCAGCAGCGTGCTCAGGGCCGGTGAAGCTTTCTTT. Translating it yields CASSVLRAGEAFF.